These 21 T cell receptor beta chains share one sample of origin, sequenced in a study of human T cells and chemical hapten exposure. Sample time point: patch test 1, 2 weeks after DPC sensitization. Treatment indicated: therapeutic diphenylcyclopropenone sensitization with weekly scalp DPC. MiXCR was run by TCRdb on the RACE reads, yielding one entry per CDR3 protein. The sample consists of 300,000 to 450,000 distinct CDR3 sequences, 4.8% of them appearing once. The sequencing here drew on whole blood, taken in connection with sensitization to the hapten diphenylcyclopropenone (DPC). The receptor source for this set is a woman aged 50 to 60 with alopecia areata. Some clones in this sample may be carry-over from other donors' samples.

This clonotype was picked up many times. The chain recombines TRBV6-4 with TRBJ2-7, with D tentatively TRBD1 (6 bases). Germline V gene lookup returns CDR1 MRHNA and CDR2 SNTAGT. The CDR3 extends over 15 amino acids. The germline V and J ends were trimmed by 10 bases and 2 bases, with 21 bases remaining between them. CDR3 in DNA: TGTGCCATCCGCCCCCTCTACAGGGACCCCTACGAGCAGTACTTC. Amino acids: CAIRPLYRDPYEQYF.

This clonotype occurred many times. This sequence joins TRBV6-2 or TRBV6-3 and TRBJ2-2; a possible D gene is TRBD2 (5 bases). This CDR3 has 15 amino acids. Trimming cost V 6 bases and J 4 bases, with 15 bases left between them. CDR1 and CDR2 from the germline V gene are MNHEY and SVGEGT. The CDR3, as DNA: TGTGCCAGCAGCCCCAAGCGGTCGGCCACCGGGGAGCTGTTTTTT. The encoded protein is CASSPKRSATGELFF.

In the case of this clonotype: Possible read error: a much larger clone is one base away. The rearrangement joins TRBV20-1 to TRBJ1-1, with no clear D. The CDR3 is made up of 11 amino acids. The germline V gene encodes CDR1 DFQATT and CDR2 SNEGSKA (reference sequence). In DNA form, the CDR3 reads TGCAGTGCTAGATTGGCCCCTGAAGCTTCCTTT. Translated, it gives CSARLAPEASF.

The rearrangement links TRBV14 to TRBJ1-1; the D is unclear. This CDR3 spans 12 amino acids. V was trimmed by 8 bases and J by 7 bases, leaving 14 bases between them. CDR1 SGHDN and CDR2 FVKESK come from the germline V gene. The CDR3 loop is CASRRGYGEAFF. The CDR3 DNA sequence: TGTGCCAGCCGGCGAGGGTACGGTGAAGCTTTCTTT.

In this sample, this clonotype turned up many times. The chain employs TRBV2 and TRBJ1-4; a weak D match, TRBD1 (5 bases). Germline-derived CDR1 and CDR2 are SNHLY and FYNNEI. The CDR3 is 14 amino acids. V lost 9 bases and J lost 5, with 16 bases in between. The CDR3 reads CASLHTGANEKLFF. The CDR3 DNA follows: TGTGCCAGTCTTCACACCGGGGCCAATGAAAAACTGTTTTTT.

This clonotype came up many times. For the CDR3, the DNA is TGTGCCAGCTCACCTAAAGGGCAAAACACTGAAGCTTTCTTT. This codes for CASSPKGQNTEAFF. The chain uses TRBV18 and TRBJ1-1, with D unclear. The CDR3 has 14 amino acids. Germline V lookup: CDR1 KGHSH, CDR2 LQKENI. Trimming took off 3 bases at V and 2 bases at J, with 10 bases between the two ends.

Remarks on this clonotype: With a much larger clone just one base away, this may be a read error. This chain connects TRBV10-3 to TRBJ2-4, with D perhaps matching TRBD1 or TRBD2 (5 bases each). V shed 2 bases and J shed 3 bases, with 17 bases lying between them. Germline-derived CDR1 and CDR2 are ENHRY and SYGVKD. The CDR3 is made up of 17 amino acids. The CDR3 is CAISESRAGSSKNIQYF. DNA for the CDR3: TGTGCCATCAGTGAGAGTAGGGCAGGGAGTAGCAAAAACATTCAGTACTTC.

This clonotype was observed at least ten times. The chain joins TRBV7-6 to TRBJ1-5; D is ambiguous. Germline V gene data show CDR1 as SGHVS and CDR2 as FNYEAQ. V was cut by 5 bases and J by 2 bases, with 13 bases left in between. The CDR3 covers 15 residues. CDR3 DNA sequence: TGTGCCAGCAGCCTAGGGCTTTCGGGCAATCAGCCCCAGCATTTT. This codes for CASSLGLSGNQPQHF.

This clonotype was counted many times. This chain links TRBV29-1 with TRBJ2-6; no firm D call. The CDR3 sequence is 14 residues long. CDR1 and CDR2 from the germline V gene are SQVTM and ANQGSEA. The V end lost 3 bases, the J end lost 0 bases, and 6 bases lay between the germline ends. The CDR3 is CSVDGSSGANVLTF. The CDR3, as DNA: TGCAGCGTTGACGGAAGCTCTGGGGCCAACGTCCTGACTTTC.

This sequence joins TRBV20-1 and TRBJ2-7; no clear D. The CDR3 sequence is 13 residues long. The V end lost 5 bases, the J end lost 6 bases, and 17 bases lay between the germline ends. The V gene's germline CDR1 is DFQATT and CDR2 SNEGSKA (reference sequence). The CDR3 DNA reads as TGCAGTGCTCATCCTGACCGCTCTGGCGAGCAGTACTTC. This sequence encodes CSAHPDRSGEQYF.

The rearrangement links TRBV18 to TRBJ2-3, with D unresolved. Germline V gene lookup returns CDR1 KGHSH and CDR2 LQKENI. V lost 0 bases to trimming and J lost 6 bases, with 4 bases between them. The CDR3 loop spans 12 amino acids. CDR3 DNA: TGTGCCAGCTCACCACCGGTGGATACGCAGTATTTT. Protein: CASSPPVDTQYF.

This clonotype was detected many times. V usage is TRBV27 and J usage is TRBJ2-7; D gene unclear. Germline CDR1 MNHEY, CDR2 SMNVEV (reference sequence). The CDR3 spans 13 residues. The V gene lost 8 bases and the J gene lost 0 bases, with 11 bases spanning the gap. The CDR3 region is CASRVANSYEQYF. The CDR3 DNA follows: TGTGCCAGCCGCGTGGCGAACTCCTACGAGCAGTACTTC.

This clonotype was detected only a few times. The V and J genes are TRBV4-1 and TRBJ1-1, with TRBD1 as a possible D gene (6 bases). V lost 3 bases to trimming and J lost 4 bases, with 18 bases between them. CDR3 length equals 16 residues. Germline CDR1 MGHRA, CDR2 YSYEKL. CDR3 region: CASSHPEGGGATEAFF. The CDR3 DNA reads TGCGCCAGCAGCCATCCGGAGGGGGGGGGAGCCACTGAAGCTTTCTTT.

This clonotype showed up just a few times. The chain links TRBV12-3 or TRBV12-4 to TRBJ2-5; TRBD1 aligns across 8 bases. This CDR3 comprises 13 residues. Trimming cost V 6 bases and J 7 bases; bases outside gene matches: 7. The CDR3 sequence: CASSPGQGGTQYF. Written as DNA, the CDR3 is TGTGCCAGCAGCCCTGGACAGGGTGGGACCCAGTACTTC.

The genes are TRBV6-2 or TRBV6-3 and TRBJ2-1, with 10 bases lining up with TRBD2. V was clipped by 7 bases and J by 0 bases; unmatched bases: 6. The germline gives CDR1 MNHEY, CDR2 SVGEGT. This CDR3 is 16 amino acids long. CDR3 sequence reads: CASKLAGGRSYNEQFF. As DNA, the CDR3 is TGTGCCAGCAAGTTAGCGGGAGGTCGCTCCTACAATGAGCAGTTCTTC.

This sequence joins TRBV29-1 and TRBJ1-6; tentatively, D is TRBD1 (6 bases). V lost 3 bases to trimming and J lost 5 bases, with 17 bases between them. This CDR3 has 16 amino acids. Germline V gene data show CDR1 as SQVTM and CDR2 as ANQGSEA. The CDR3: CSVDWKAGQHNSPLHF. CDR3 coding DNA: TGCAGCGTTGACTGGAAGGCCGGACAGCATAATTCACCCCTCCACTTT.

This clonotype was seen repeatedly, ten times or more. The V gene is TRBV29-1, the J gene TRBJ1-3; D gene ambiguous. Germline CDR1 reads SQVTM; CDR2 reads ANQGSEA. Trimming stripped 6 bases from V and 6 bases from J, with 12 bases between. The CDR3 has 12 amino acids. The CDR3 nucleotides read TGCAGCGTCCTTACCCCGACAAACACCATATATTTT. Translated: CSVLTPTNTIYF. The full variable domain, its missing parts supplied by reference TRBV29-1 and TRBJ1-3, is SAVISQKPSRDICQRGTSLTIQCQVDSQVTMMFWYRQQPGQSLTLIATANQGSEATYESGFVIDKFPISRPNLTFSTLTVSNMSPEDSSIYLCSVLTPTNTIYFGEGSWLTVV.

This clonotype appeared many times. The CDR3 sequence is CSLRRGQETQYF. The CDR3 nucleotides read TGCAGCCTGCGGAGGGGACAGGAGACCCAGTACTTC. The J gene is TRBJ2-5, the V gene TRBV29-1; D is possibly TRBD1 (7 bases). Germline V lookup: CDR1 SQVTM, CDR2 ANQGSEA. This CDR3 comprises 12 residues. V was pared by 8 bases and J by 5 bases, with 15 bases between.

This clonotype was seen ten or more times. The rearrangement links TRBV5-4 to TRBJ1-1; the D gene is possibly TRBD1 (5 bases). The CDR3 is 13 residues long. CDR1 is SGHNT, CDR2 YYREEE, per germline (reference sequence). Trimming pared 4 bases from V and 4 bases from J, leaving 11 bases between. CDR3 protein: CASSLPGRTEAFF. In nucleotides, the CDR3 is TGTGCCAGCAGCCTACCAGGGCGCACTGAAGCTTTCTTT.

This clonotype was picked up many times. The J gene is TRBJ2-5, the V gene TRBV12-3 or TRBV12-4; no clear D. This CDR3 region has 11 residues. With 6 bases removed from V and 5 bases from J, the gap between germline ends came to 7 bases. The CDR3 DNA sequence: TGTGCCAGCAGCTCCTCCGAGACCCAGTACTTC. It codes for CASSSSETQYF.

This clonotype came up many times. The chain employs TRBV5-4 and TRBJ2-7; D remains unclear. This CDR3 spans 11 amino acids. Per germline, CDR1 SGHNT and CDR2 YYREEE (reference sequence). Trimming left V 0 bases short and J 7 bases short, with 5 bases between. For the CDR3, the DNA is TGTGCCAGCAGCTTGGAGACAGAGCAGTACTTC. This translates into CASSLETEQYF.